The 5 T cell receptor beta chains presented below share a single source sample, sequenced in a study of T-cell memory formation after mild COVID-19. TCRdb reanalysed the 5' RACE reads using MiXCR and keeps one entry per CDR3 protein. This sample carries approximately 580,000 distinct CDR3 sequences, approximately 20% of them seen once, and the ten largest clones take approximately 12%. The sequenced material came from PBMCs or a T cell subset sorted from them (not recorded which). All receptors come from an adult woman who had mild COVID-19 (a few samples of this study predate the infection). Cell type and time point are not known.

This clonotype was picked up one time. CDR3 nucleotides: TGTGCCAGCCAGGCGCTAGCAACCTCCTACGAGCAGTACTTC. Protein: CASQALATSYEQYF. The V and J genes are TRBV6-1 and TRBJ2-7; D may be TRBD2 (5 bases). This CDR3 spans 14 amino acids. CDR1 and CDR2 (germline): MNHNS, SASEGT. Trimming took off 8 bases at V and 0 bases at J, with 14 bases between the two ends.

The chain recombines TRBV30 with TRBJ1-5; TRBD1 aligns across 8 bases. Trimming removed 1 base from V and 3 bases from J; junction bases left unmatched: 8. This CDR3 has 16 amino acids. Germline loops: CDR1 GTSNPN, CDR2 SVGIG (reference sequence). The CDR3 region is CAWSGGAGGLNQPQHF. The DNA of the CDR3 is TGTGCCTGGAGTGGGGGGGCAGGGGGCCTCAATCAGCCCCAGCATTTT.

This clonotype has only a few counts. This chain uses TRBV20-1 with TRBJ2-3; D possibly corresponds to TRBD2 (6 bases). Germline loops: CDR1 DFQATT, CDR2 SNEGSKA (reference sequence). Trimming cost V 2 bases and J 4 bases, with 13 bases left between them. The CDR3 runs 14 residues. CDR3 amino acids: CSARHGRGSDTQYF. In nucleotides, the CDR3 is TGCAGTGCTAGACACGGGAGAGGGTCAGATACGCAGTATTTT.

This clonotype came up many times. The CDR3 loop reads CASSYGGVKQFF. The CDR3 region has the DNA TGTGCCAGCAGTTACGGTGGGGTTAAGCAGTTCTTC. J is TRBJ2-1 and V is TRBV6-5, with D unresolved. Looked up from germline, CDR1 is MNHEY and CDR2 is SVGAGI. V lost 2 bases to trimming and J lost 11 bases, with 10 bases between them. The CDR3 length is 12 residues.

This sequence joins TRBV7-2 and TRBJ2-5, with a weak D call TRBD2 (6 bases). With 7 bases removed from V and 1 base from J, the gap between germline ends came to 13 bases. This CDR3 has 14 residues. Germline V gene lookup returns CDR1 SGHTA and CDR2 FQGNSA. In DNA, the CDR3 is TGTGCCAGCACCTCCTCGCGGGGCCAAGAGACCCAGTACTTC. It specifies CASTSSRGQETQYF.